Below are 26 T cell receptor beta chains sequenced from a single sample in a study of blood T cell repertoires in COVID-19 (dated by TCRdb to 2020 to 2021). Libraries were constructed by the immunoSEQ multiplex PCR assay. Held by TCRdb, this immuneACCESS table contains in-frame sequences only and omits some clones. Under half of the omission traces to an unresolved V gene where checked; the cause of the rest is unknown. The sample table records a few hundred thousand clones; more than 75% of these occur just once. The ten most abundant clones make up around 0.91% of the sample. Sequencing was performed on peripheral blood. The source is a woman aged 40 to 50 who had recovered from COVID-19.

J is TRBJ1-6 and V is TRBV25-1; D might be TRBD1 (5 bases). This CDR3 is 14 amino acids long. CDR1 and CDR2 (germline): MGHDK, SYGVNS. The germline V and J ends were trimmed by 6 bases and 10 bases, with 16 bases remaining between them. CDR3 in DNA: TGTGCCAGCAGCGGGGGGTCGGGCCGATCACCCCTCCACTTT. This sequence encodes CASSGGSGRSPLHF.

The chain couples TRBV6-5 to TRBJ1-5, with a weak D call TRBD1 (5 bases). V was clipped by 5 bases and J by 2 bases, with 10 bases between them. CDR3 size: 14 residues. CDR1 and CDR2 (germline): MNHEY, SVGAGI. CDR3 loop: CASSRPGGNQPQHF. The CDR3 DNA reads TGTGCCAGCAGTCGGCCGGGGGGCAATCAGCCCCAGCATTTT.

The V call is TRBV30, the J call TRBJ1-2; perhaps TRBD1 as D (5 bases). The CDR3 is 13 residues long. CDR1 and CDR2 from the germline V gene are GTSNPN and SVGIG (reference sequence). The ends were cut back, 8 bases at V and 2 bases at J, with 15 bases in the middle. The CDR3 protein is CALQAPNNYGYTF. CDR3 DNA sequence: TGTGCCCTACAGGCGCCCAACAACTATGGCTACACCTTC.

This chain uses TRBV7-2 with TRBJ2-2; 8 bases line up with TRBD2. The V and J ends lost 5 bases and 4 bases, in that order; junction bases with no gene match: 3. Looked up from germline, CDR1 is SGHTA and CDR2 is FQGNSA. CDR3 length: 14 residues. The DNA for the CDR3 is TGTGCCAGCAGCCGGGGGGGCCGCACCGGGGAGCTGTTTTTT. Protein product: CASSRGGRTGELFF.

The V call is TRBV14, the J call TRBJ1-2, with a possible D match to TRBD1 (6 bases). The CDR3 is 14 amino acids. Deletions cut 1 base from V and 8 bases from J, with 14 bases between. Germline V CDR1 and CDR2: SGHDN, FVKESK. The CDR3 nucleotides are TGTGCCAGCAGCCAAGCCCGGACAGTAAACGGCTACACCTTC. It yields the protein CASSQARTVNGYTF.

The genes are TRBV12-3 or TRBV12-4 and TRBJ2-2; D is undetermined. V was clipped by 6 bases and J by 7 bases, with 12 bases between them. The length of the CDR3 is 13 residues. CDR3 nucleotides: TGTGCCAGCAGCCTCCGAGATGGCGGGGAGCTGTTTTTT. It is translated as CASSLRDGGELFF.

This clone was recorded a few times. This chain connects TRBV4-1 to TRBJ2-7; possibly TRBD1 for D (6 bases). Germline V gives CDR1 MGHRA, CDR2 YSYEKL. The length of the CDR3 is 16 residues. Deletions cut 3 bases from V and 0 bases from J, with 15 bases between. CDR3 bases: TGCGCCAGCAGCCAGGGGGCTGCCCCATACTCCTACGAGCAGTACTTC. Translated, it gives CASSQGAAPYSYEQYF.

The chain has TRBV5-1 and TRBJ2-2; D unclear. From germline, CDR1 is SGHRS and CDR2 YFSETQ. This CDR3 has 14 amino acids. V was pared by 0 bases and J by 5 bases, with 8 bases between. Here the CDR3 DNA reads TGCGCCAGCAGCTTGGACGGAGCGACCGGGGAGCTGTTTTTT. It yields the protein CASSLDGATGELFF.

This chain links TRBV18 with TRBJ1-6; D gene uncertain. The CDR3 runs 14 residues. The V end lost 0 bases, the J end lost 9 bases, and 9 bases lay between the germline ends. Germline CDR1 and CDR2: KGHSH and LQKENI. In DNA, the CDR3 is TGTGCCAGCTCACCACCGTTGGAGGGTTCACCCCTCCACTTT. Its protein product is CASSPPLEGSPLHF.

The genes are TRBV11-2 and TRBJ2-2, with TRBD1 identical over 9 bases. The CDR3 extends over 16 amino acids. Germline values: CDR1 SGHAT, CDR2 FQNNGV. Unmatched junction bases numbered 8, after V lost 3 bases and J lost 6 bases. The CDR3 bases are TGTGCCAGCAGCTTCCAAGGACAGGGGCGGGCCGGGGAGCTGTTTTTT. Translation: CASSFQGQGRAGELFF.

The CDR3 protein is CASSDPFGGGFGCTF. For the CDR3, the DNA is TGCGCCAGCAGTGACCCTTTCGGGGGGGGCTTCGGGTGCACCTTC. The rearrangement links TRBV10-2 to TRBJ1-2; weak D call: TRBD1 (6 bases). With 3 bases removed from V and 13 bases from J, the gap between germline ends came to 24 bases. This CDR3 spans 15 amino acids. CDR1 and CDR2 from the germline V gene are WSHSY and SAAADI.

The chain joins TRBV19 to TRBJ1-1, with TRBD1 as a possible D gene (5 bases). V lost 9 bases and J lost 5, with 16 bases in between. The CDR3 is 13 amino acids. Per germline, CDR1 LNHDA and CDR2 SQIVND (reference sequence). The CDR3 protein is CASRVAGGTEAFF. Here the CDR3 DNA reads TGTGCCAGCCGCGTGGCCGGGGGGACTGAAGCTTTCTTT.

The V and J genes are TRBV27 and TRBJ1-6, with D possibly matching TRBD1 (6 bases). The CDR3 length is 16 residues. Germline assignment: CDR1 MNHEY and CDR2 SMNVEV (reference sequence). V was cut by 9 bases and J by 6 bases, with 21 bases left in between. The DNA of the CDR3 is TGTGCCAGTCAAAAGCGGGGGGGCGCGGGTAATTCACCCCTCCACTTT. Its protein is CASQKRGGAGNSPLHF.

The chain links TRBV6-5 to TRBJ2-5, with 8 positions matching TRBD2. J lost 5 bases, V lost 5 bases, and 10 bases had no gene match. Germline V gene sequence: CDR1 MNHEY, CDR2 SVGAGI. The CDR3 totals 15 residues. CDR3 DNA sequence: TGTGCCAGCAGTCCCCCGGGAGGGGTCGGGGAGACCCAGTACTTC. Translation gives CASSPPGGVGETQYF.

The chain recombines TRBV18 with TRBJ2-2; no clear D gene. The V and J ends lost 6 bases and 3 bases respectively, with 2 bases between them. This CDR3 is built from 11 residues. From germline, CDR1 is KGHSH and CDR2 LQKENI. CDR3 in amino acids: CASSDTGELFF. For the CDR3, the DNA is TGTGCCAGCTCCGACACCGGGGAGCTGTTTTTT. Full variable domain (rest looked up from reference TRBV18 and TRBJ2-2): NAGVMQNPRHLVRRRGQEARLRCSPMKGHSHVYWYRQLPEEGLKFMVYLQKENIIDESGMPKERFSAEFPKEGPSILRIQQVVRGDSAAYFCASSDTGELFFGEGSRLTVL.

The CDR3 nucleotides are TGTGCCAGCAGCAAGGGACTAGCGGGAGTAGTTGACTACGAGCAGTACTTC. It specifies CASSKGLAGVVDYEQYF. The rearrangement links TRBV5-4 to TRBJ2-7, with 14 bases lining up with TRBD2. This CDR3 region has 17 residues. V shed 4 bases, J shed 3 bases, and the junction held 9 bases outside the gene matches. Looked up from germline, CDR1 is SGHNT and CDR2 is YYREEE (reference sequence).

This rearrangement joins TRBV3-1 (or the pseudogene TRBV3-2) to TRBJ1-1, with 8 bases fitting TRBD1. The CDR3 extends over 14 amino acids. Germline values: CDR1 LGHDT, CDR2 YNNKEL (reference sequence). V lost 4 bases to trimming and J lost 11 bases; unmatched junction nucleotides: 12. The CDR3 sequence: CASSPLGQGAWAFF. The CDR3, as DNA: TGTGCCAGCAGCCCCCTCGGGCAGGGGGCTTGGGCTTTCTTT.

The genes are TRBV10-3 and TRBJ1-2, with a tentative D call TRBD1 (5 bases). Trimming pared 5 bases from V and 0 bases from J, leaving 16 bases between. CDR1 is ENHRY and CDR2 is SYGVKD in the germline V gene. The CDR3 has 16 amino acids. The CDR3 bases are TGTGCCATCAGTTTCTCGGGGGACGGCGCTAACTATGGCTACACCTTC. As protein: CAISFSGDGANYGYTF.

CDR3 DNA: TGTGCCAGCAGCCCCAGGACAGGGCAAAATCCGTCCCAGTACTTC. Translation gives CASSPRTGQNPSQYF. This chain uses TRBV5-5 with TRBJ2-5, with 8 nucleotides matching TRBD1. The CDR3 is made up of 15 amino acids. J was trimmed by 9 bases and V by 4 bases; bases with no gene match: 14. CDR1 SGHKS and CDR2 YYEKEE come from the germline V gene (reference sequence).

Of note for this clone: Sequence at one end of the junction differs from germline and may be a read error. The chain has TRBV7-9 and TRBJ1-2; 9 bases are a match to TRBD1. This CDR3 has 13 residues. Germline loops: CDR1 SEHNR, CDR2 FQNEAQ (reference sequence). CDR3 coding DNA: TGTGCCAGCAGCCTACTCTTAGGACAGGGGCCTTCCTTC. Encoded protein: CASSLLLGQGPSF.

This chain uses TRBV30 with TRBJ2-7; 8 bases agree with TRBD2. CDR1 and CDR2 from the germline V gene are GTSNPN and SVGIG (reference sequence). The length of the CDR3 is 15 residues. Losses at the gene ends were 5 bases for V and 6 bases for J; bases not matched to a gene: 15. DNA for the CDR3: TGTGCCTGGGCCCCCCTGGTGGGTAGCGGGATCGAGCAGTACTTC. Translated: CAWAPLVGSGIEQYF.

This clone was seen once. The gene calls are TRBV4-3 and TRBJ1-4; D uncertain. Trimming cost V 5 bases and J 8 bases, with 18 bases left between them. Germline V gene data show CDR1 as LGHNA and CDR2 as YSLEER. This CDR3 is built from 15 residues. The CDR3 DNA is TGCGCCAGCAGCAGCGCCCGGGAGAGGAGGGAAAAACTGTTTTTT. Protein product: CASSSARERREKLFF.

V is TRBV19 and J is TRBJ2-5; no reliable D call. V lost 4 bases and J 7 bases, leaving 22 bases between the germline ends. From germline, CDR1 is LNHDA and CDR2 SQIVND (reference sequence). The CDR3 length is 16 residues. Here the CDR3 reads CASSTPPGGAVGTQYF. CDR3 DNA sequence: TGTGCCAGTAGTACCCCGCCTGGCGGAGCCGTGGGGACCCAGTACTTC.

This rearrangement joins TRBV7-2 to TRBJ2-7; maybe TRBD2 (6 bases). The CDR3 is 12 residues long. Germline-derived CDR1 and CDR2 are SGHTA and FQGNSA. The V end was cut by 5 bases, the J end by 9 bases, with 14 bases between. Written as DNA, the CDR3 is TGTGCCAGCAGCCCACCCTCCGGGGGGCAGTACTTC. Its translation: CASSPPSGGQYF. The whole variable domain, remainder taken from reference TRBV7-2 and TRBJ2-7, is GAGVSQSPSNKVTEKGKDVELRCDPISGHTALYWYRQSLGQGLEFLIYFQGNSAPDKSGLPSDRFSAERTGGSVSTLTIQRTQQEDSAVYLCASSPPSGGQYFGPGTRLTVT.

The rearrangement joins TRBV27 to TRBJ2-7; 7 bases agree with TRBD1. V dropped 7 bases and J dropped 2; count of bases not matched to a gene: 11. This CDR3 has 15 residues. Per the germline V gene, CDR1 is MNHEY and CDR2 is SMNVEV (reference sequence). CDR3 in amino acids: CASILTGQRTYEQYF. CDR3 DNA: TGTGCCAGCATCCTCACGGGACAGCGAACCTACGAGCAGTACTTC.

The rearrangement links TRBV11-2 to TRBJ1-5; TRBD1 aligns across 9 bases. J gave up 6 bases and V 5 bases, and 5 bases lay outside the gene matches. The length of the CDR3 is 14 residues. Germline V CDR1 and CDR2: SGHAT, FQNNGV. The CDR3 sequence is CASSMDRGGQPQHF. The DNA of the CDR3 is TGTGCCAGCAGCATGGACAGGGGTGGTCAGCCCCAGCATTTT.